This passage covers 8 T cell receptor beta chains from one sample sequenced in a study of beta chain features in type 1 diabetes. Points from the study as a whole: All four CD4+ subsets from Type 1 diabetes patients carried moderately but significantly shorter TCRB CDR3s.

Antigens of these TCRs are unknown. The authors reverse transcribed all of the isolated RNA, so sequencing captured expressed TCRB transcripts. Method: immunoSEQ multiplex PCR; TCRdb's copy keeps in-frame clones and lacks some. The sample lists a few hundred thousand clones, just over 20% occurring once. Sequenced: naive CD4+ T cells from blood. These receptor sequences come from a middle-aged woman with type 1 diabetes.

This clone was detected only a few times. The chain employs TRBV7-6 and TRBJ2-7, with 10 bases matching TRBD2. The CDR3 totals 15 residues. Unmatched junction bases numbered 5, after V lost 4 bases and J lost 2 bases. The germline gives CDR1 SGHVS, CDR2 FNYEAQ. The CDR3 loop is CASSSGTSAAYEQYF. CDR3 in DNA: TGTGCCAGCAGCTCCGGGACTAGCGCTGCCTACGAGCAGTACTTC.

The chain uses TRBV2 and TRBJ2-7; D not certain. Trimming took 7 bases from V and 0 from J, leaving 10 bases between them. Germline CDR1 and CDR2: SNHLY and FYNNEI. This CDR3 is 13 amino acids long. For the CDR3, the DNA is TGTGCCAGCATGGCGGAGAGCTCCTACGAGCAGTACTTC. Its translation is CASMAESSYEQYF. Drawing the rest from reference TRBV2 and TRBJ2-7, the complete variable domain is EPEVTQTPSHQVTQMGQEVILRCVPISNHLYFYWYRQILGQKVEFLVSFYNNEISEKSEIFDDQFSVERPDGSNFTLKIRSTKLEDSAMYFCASMAESSYEQYFGPGTRLTVT.

The chain carries TRBV7-9 and TRBJ1-2; TRBD1 matches at 8 bases. The J segment lost 4 bases and the V segment lost 3 bases, leaving 4 bases of the junction unmatched. The CDR3 is 14 residues long. CDR1 and CDR2 from the germline V gene are SEHNR and FQNEAQ (reference sequence). The CDR3 DNA follows: TGTGCCAGCAGCTTCGGGACAGGCCTCTATGGCTACACCTTC. Its translation: CASSFGTGLYGYTF.

The genes are TRBV2 and TRBJ2-6, with 7 nucleotides matching TRBD1. This CDR3 comprises 14 residues. Looked up from germline, CDR1 is SNHLY and CDR2 is FYNNEI. Losses at the gene ends were 8 bases for V and 2 bases for J; bases not matched to a gene: 3. In nucleotides, the CDR3 is TGTGCCAGCCGACAGGGTCCTGGGGCCAACGTCCTGACTTTC. Amino acid sequence: CASRQGPGANVLTF.

This chain links TRBV25-1 with TRBJ2-5, with a tentative D call TRBD1 (5 bases). In germline, CDR1 is MGHDK, CDR2 SYGVNS. The CDR3 has 15 amino acids. V was shortened by 3 bases and J by 0 bases, with 11 bases between the two germline ends. The CDR3 region has the DNA TGTGCCAGCAGTGAGGGGCAGATGCACCAAGAGACCCAGTACTTC. Its protein is CASSEGQMHQETQYF.

The chain carries TRBV4-1 and TRBJ1-5; 7 bases fit TRBD1. The CDR3 covers 15 residues. Germline CDR1 is MGHRA and CDR2 is YSYEKL. The trim removed 3 bases at V and 6 bases at J, leaving 8 bases unmatched. The CDR3 reads CASSQGDRVFQPQHF. DNA for the CDR3: TGCGCCAGCAGCCAGGGTGACAGGGTGTTTCAGCCCCAGCATTTT.

V and J are TRBV6-5 and TRBJ1-1, with D unresolved. The CDR3 has 12 amino acids. The germline V and J ends were trimmed by 7 bases and 5 bases, with 11 bases remaining between them. Germline CDR1 and CDR2: MNHEY and SVGAGI. Written as DNA, the CDR3 is TGTGCCAGCAACCGAGCGGGGACTGAAGCTTTCTTT. Encoded protein: CASNRAGTEAFF.

The V gene is TRBV28, the J gene TRBJ2-7; D may be TRBD1 (5 bases). CDR1 is MDHEN, CDR2 SYDVKM, per germline. V lost 4 bases and J lost 2, with 12 bases in between. The CDR3 sequence is 14 residues long. The CDR3 is CASSSPLTAYEQYF. In DNA, the CDR3 is TGTGCCAGCAGTTCCCCCTTGACAGCCTACGAGCAGTACTTC.